Each of the 28 T cell receptor beta chains below was sequenced from the same sample in a study of blood T cell repertoires in COVID-19. Assay: immunoSEQ multiplex PCR; the TCRdb copy retains only in-frame clones and omits some. The sample records 60,000 to 90,000 clones, less than 90% being singletons. Sequenced sample: peripheral blood. The receptor source for this set is a human donor in a cohort sampled during active COVID-19.

The chain couples TRBV11-3 to TRBJ2-3; 8 bases are shared with TRBD1. After removal of 5 bases from V and 4 bases from J, the junction contained 5 bases not matched to a gene. Germline-derived CDR1 and CDR2 are SGHNT and YENEEA. This CDR3 is built from 14 residues. DNA for the CDR3: TGTGCCAGCAGCGAAGGACAGGGTTCAGATACGCAGTATTTT. Translation gives CASSEGQGSDTQYF.

The genes are TRBV7-2 and TRBJ1-5, with D possibly TRBD1 on 6 matching bases. The CDR3 sequence is 13 residues long. V lost 7 bases and J 3 bases, leaving 10 bases between the germline ends. Looked up from germline, CDR1 is SGHTA and CDR2 is FQGNSA. CDR3 region: CASNDRYNQPQHF. CDR3 sequence (DNA): TGTGCCAGCAACGACAGGTACAATCAGCCCCAGCATTTT. The complete variable domain, with remaining parts taken from reference TRBV7-2 and TRBJ1-5, reads GAGVSQSPSNKVTEKGKDVELRCDPISGHTALYWYRQSLGQGLEFLIYFQGNSAPDKSGLPSDRFSAERTGGSVSTLTIQRTQQEDSAVYLCASNDRYNQPQHFGDGTRLSIL.

This rearrangement joins TRBV3-1 (or the pseudogene TRBV3-2) to TRBJ2-7; 10 positions match TRBD2. Looked up from germline, CDR1 is LGHDT and CDR2 is YNNKEL (reference sequence). The CDR3 has 17 amino acids. V lost 1 base, J lost 5 bases, and 11 bases stayed unmatched. CDR3 sequence (DNA): TGTGCCAGCAGCCAAGGGGTGGCTAGCGGGAGTAGTGACGAGCAGTACTTC. It yields the protein CASSQGVASGSSDEQYF.

The chain carries TRBV3-1 (or the pseudogene TRBV3-2) and TRBJ1-3; D gene unclear. The V gene's germline CDR1 is LGHDT and CDR2 YNNKEL (reference sequence). This CDR3 is 13 amino acids long. Trimming left V 1 base short and J 4 bases short, with 5 bases between. CDR3 DNA: TGTGCCAGCAGCCAAGCGGGGGGAAACACCATATATTTT. Translation: CASSQAGGNTIYF.

The chain employs TRBV19 and TRBJ2-7; D is unclear. This CDR3 contains 13 residues. The germline CDR1 and CDR2 sequences are LNHDA and SQIVND (reference sequence). V lost 7 bases and J 2 bases, leaving 12 bases between the germline ends. CDR3 bases: TGTGCCAGTAAGGCAGGATCCACCTACGAGCAGTACTTC. Protein sequence: CASKAGSTYEQYF.

Only one count was recorded for this clone. V and J are TRBV19 and TRBJ1-1; a weak D match, TRBD1 (6 bases). Germline CDR1 reads LNHDA; CDR2 reads SQIVND (reference sequence). The CDR3 is made up of 13 amino acids. The germline V and J ends were trimmed by 5 bases and 4 bases, with 11 bases remaining between them. The CDR3 DNA sequence: TGTGCCAGTAGTCCCCTCAGGGGCACTGAAGCTTTCTTT. Translating gives CASSPLRGTEAFF. The whole variable domain, remainder taken from reference TRBV19 and TRBJ1-1, is DGGITQSPKYLFRKEGQNVTLSCEQNLNHDAMYWYRQDPGQGLRLIYYSQIVNDFQKGDIAEGYSVSREKKESFPLTVTSAQKNPTAFYLCASSPLRGTEAFFGQGTRLTVV.

This clone was counted between two and nine times. The V call is TRBV18, the J call TRBJ1-4; D call uncertain. V was pared by 4 bases and J by 5 bases, with 5 bases between. In germline, CDR1 is KGHSH, CDR2 LQKENI. The CDR3 is 12 amino acids. The CDR3 coding sequence is TGTGCCAGCTCACGAGCCAATGAAAAACTGTTTTTT. Its protein product is CASSRANEKLFF.

V usage is TRBV21-1 and J usage is TRBJ1-5. TRBV21-1 is a documented pseudogene. The CDR3 is 16 amino acids. The CDR3 sequence: CASSKGSTGHNQPQHF. The CDR3 nucleotides read TGTGCCAGCAGCAAAGGGAGCACGGGTCACAATCAGCCCCAGCATTTT.

The genes are TRBV7-8 and TRBJ2-7; D is perhaps TRBD2 (6 bases). Germline V lookup: CDR1 SGHVS, CDR2 FQNEAQ. CDR3 length: 15 residues. The V and J ends lost 0 bases and 0 bases respectively, with 9 bases between them. The CDR3 DNA reads TGTGCCAGCAGCTTAGCGGAGCGGGTCTCCTACGAGCAGTACTTC. Protein: CASSLAERVSYEQYF.

The rearrangement links TRBV6-5 to TRBJ1-1, with 9 bases fitting TRBD1. The CDR3 runs to 15 residues. J was trimmed by 2 bases and V by 6 bases; bases with no gene match: 7. Germline V CDR1 and CDR2: MNHEY, SVGAGI. CDR3 nucleotides: TGTGCCAGCAGGAAGGGGACAGGGCCTAACACTGAAGCTTTCTTT. This gives the protein CASRKGTGPNTEAFF.

The chain recombines TRBV7-6 with TRBJ2-5, with TRBD1 as a possible D gene (6 bases). The CDR3 has 14 amino acids. Germline assignment: CDR1 SGHVS and CDR2 FNYEAQ. The ends were cut back, 0 bases at V and 5 bases at J, with 10 bases in the middle. CDR3 in DNA: TGTGCCAGCAGCTTAGCGCACAGGGCCGAGACCCAGTACTTC. It is translated as CASSLAHRAETQYF.

The genes are TRBV29-1 and TRBJ2-5, with 10 bases identical to TRBD2. The CDR3 totals 15 residues. J lost 3 bases, V lost 7 bases, and 11 bases had no gene match. Per germline, CDR1 SQVTM and CDR2 ANQGSEA. CDR3 sequence: CSAAGTSERKETQYF. In nucleotides, the CDR3 is TGCAGCGCTGCCGGGACTAGCGAGAGGAAAGAGACCCAGTACTTC. The entire variable domain, with the rest obtained from reference TRBV29-1 and TRBJ2-5, is as follows: SAVISQKPSRDICQRGTSLTIQCQVDSQVTMMFWYRQQPGQSLTLIATANQGSEATYESGFVIDKFPISRPNLTFSTLTVSNMSPEDSSIYLCSAAGTSERKETQYFGPGTRLLVL.

This chain connects TRBV10-3 to TRBJ1-5; D might be TRBD1 (5 bases). The germline gives CDR1 ENHRY, CDR2 SYGVKD. There are 16 residues in the CDR3. V lost 0 bases and J lost 2, with 11 bases in between. CDR3 sequence: CAISESWGGGNQPQHF. The CDR3 nucleotides read TGTGCCATCAGTGAGTCATGGGGAGGGGGCAATCAGCCCCAGCATTTT.

This chain joins TRBV20-1 and TRBJ1-2; D is ambiguous. The CDR3 is made up of 11 amino acids. V lost 3 bases and J lost 6, with 8 bases in between. Looked up from germline, CDR1 is DFQATT and CDR2 is SNEGSKA (reference sequence). CDR3 DNA sequence: TGCAGTGCTAGCCCGGCGGATGGCTACACCTTC. It specifies CSASPADGYTF.

The rearrangement links TRBV7-2 to TRBJ2-3, with 9 bases matching TRBD2. This CDR3 has 17 amino acids. Germline CDR1 is SGHTA and CDR2 is FQGNSA. Trimming took 4 bases from V and 8 from J; bases not matched to a gene: 16. The CDR3 here is CASSSMGGGVALGTQYF. The CDR3 nucleotides read TGTGCCAGCAGCTCCATGGGCGGGGGGGTCGCATTGGGTACGCAGTATTTT.

The chain has TRBV5-1 and TRBJ1-1; D is ambiguous. The V end was cut by 0 bases, the J end by 1 base, with 7 bases between. Germline V CDR1 and CDR2: SGHRS, YFSETQ. The CDR3 is made up of 14 amino acids. CDR3 protein: CASSLDGANTEAFF. The CDR3 bases are TGCGCCAGCAGCTTGGATGGAGCGAACACTGAAGCTTTCTTT.

The gene calls are TRBV19 and TRBJ1-3; possibly TRBD1 for D (5 bases). Trimming removed 5 bases at V and 2 bases at J, with 10 bases between. CDR1 is LNHDA, CDR2 SQIVND, per germline (reference sequence). The CDR3 spans 14 residues. The CDR3, as DNA: TGTGCCAGTAGTTCAGGGTCCGCTGGAAACACCATATATTTT. It is translated as CASSSGSAGNTIYF.

The chain combines TRBV5-1 with TRBJ1-5; TRBD1 agrees at 7 bases. From germline, CDR1 is SGHRS and CDR2 YFSETQ. The CDR3 sequence is 14 residues long. V shed 0 bases and J 7 bases; nucleotides not matched to a gene: 4. The chain's CDR3 is CASSLGGGLQPQHF. The CDR3 nucleotides read TGCGCCAGCAGCTTGGGAGGGGGCCTACAGCCCCAGCATTTT.

The chain employs TRBV2 and TRBJ2-1; tentative D call: TRBD1 (5 bases). CDR3 size: 13 residues. V lost 5 bases to trimming and J lost 5 bases, with 10 bases between them. Germline CDR1 SNHLY, CDR2 FYNNEI. CDR3 in amino acids: CASSLRQNNEQFF. DNA for the CDR3: TGTGCCAGCAGTCTACGACAGAACAATGAGCAGTTCTTC.

V is TRBV7-3 and J is TRBJ2-2; D gene unclear. CDR3 length: 15 amino acids. Trimming removed 5 bases at V and 3 bases at J, with 13 bases between. CDR1 and CDR2 (germline): SGHTA, FQGTGA. The CDR3 region is CASSLGSPDTGELFF. The CDR3 DNA reads TGTGCCAGCAGCCTGGGCTCTCCGGACACCGGGGAGCTGTTTTTT.

The rearrangement uses TRBV11-3 and TRBJ2-3; D may be TRBD1 (5 bases). Germline V gene sequence: CDR1 SGHNT, CDR2 YENEEA. CDR3 length: 14 amino acids. V lost 4 bases and J lost 2, with 10 bases in between. The CDR3 sequence is CASSSGQVTDTQYF. The CDR3 DNA follows: TGTGCCAGCAGCTCAGGACAAGTCACAGATACGCAGTATTTT.

The CDR3 coding sequence is TGTGCCATCAGTGAACGGACTAGCGGAGGACCCACAGATACGCAGTATTTT. Protein: CAISERTSGGPTDTQYF. The chain is built from TRBV10-3 and TRBJ2-3; 10 positions agree with TRBD2. J was trimmed by 2 bases and V by 3 bases; bases with no gene match: 8. The CDR3 covers 17 residues. Germline CDR1 and CDR2: ENHRY and SYGVKD.

The rearrangement uses TRBV21-1 and TRBJ2-5; TRBD1, the table's D call, was not compared with the DNA. TRBV21-1 is noted as a pseudogene. The CDR3 sequence is 14 residues long. The CDR3 loop is CASSKATDKETQYF. The DNA of the CDR3 is TGTGCCAGCAGCAAAGCTACAGACAAAGAGACCCAGTACTTC.

The rearrangement joins TRBV23-1 to TRBJ2-5, with D hard to call. TRBV23-1 qualifies as an ORF whose function is uncertain. The length of the CDR3 is 11 residues. Trimming left V 5 bases short and J 13 bases short, with 14 bases between. The CDR3 spells CASSYPSSGYF. CDR3 sequence (DNA): TGCGCCAGCAGTTACCCCAGTTCGGGGTACTTC.

The chain employs TRBV19 and TRBJ2-1; 12 nucleotides line up with TRBD2. The CDR3 runs 16 residues. With V trimmed by 5 bases and J by 7 bases, 9 bases remained unmatched. Germline CDR1 is LNHDA and CDR2 is SQIVND (reference sequence). Here the CDR3 DNA reads TGTGCCAGTAGTGTCATGACTAGCGGGAGAAAAAATGAGCAGTTCTTC. The encoded protein is CASSVMTSGRKNEQFF.

This clone was found a few times. The J gene is TRBJ1-2, the V gene TRBV24-1, with 8 bases identical to TRBD1. Trimming took 3 bases from V and 7 from J; bases not matched to a gene: 6. The CDR3 extends over 14 amino acids. Germline values: CDR1 KGHDR, CDR2 SFDVKD. The CDR3 region has the DNA TGTGCCACCAGTGATGGGACAGGACTTTTTGGCTACACCTTC. This encodes CATSDGTGLFGYTF.

The genes are TRBV7-9 and TRBJ1-2; 7 bases are a match to TRBD1. The V segment lost 2 bases and the J segment 6 bases; nucleotides outside the gene matches: 6. CDR3 length equals 14 residues. Per the germline V gene, CDR1 is SEHNR and CDR2 is FQNEAQ (reference sequence). The CDR3 loop is CASSLLRTGHGYTF. The CDR3 bases are TGTGCCAGCAGCTTACTTCGGACAGGTCATGGCTACACCTTC.

V usage is TRBV18 and J usage is TRBJ1-2; TRBD1 aligns across 8 bases. Germline V lookup: CDR1 KGHSH, CDR2 LQKENI. This CDR3 is built from 12 residues. V trimming: 4 bases; J trimming: 8 bases; junction bases outside the gene matches: 3. DNA for the CDR3: TGTGCCAGCTCACAGGACAGGGACGGCTACACCTTC. As protein: CASSQDRDGYTF.